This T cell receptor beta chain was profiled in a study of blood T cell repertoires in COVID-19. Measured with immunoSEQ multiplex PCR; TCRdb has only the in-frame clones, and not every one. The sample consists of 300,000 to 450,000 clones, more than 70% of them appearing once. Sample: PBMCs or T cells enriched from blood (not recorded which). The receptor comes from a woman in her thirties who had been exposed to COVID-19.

CDR3: CASTPGGGFLYNEQFF. CDR3 DNA sequence: TGTGCCAGCACCCCTGGGGGCGGATTCCTCTACAATGAGCAGTTCTTC. This rearrangement joins TRBV2 to TRBJ2-1, with a tentative D call TRBD1 (6 bases). Trimming removed 7 bases from V and 3 bases from J, with 19 bases in between. The CDR3 covers 16 residues. In germline, CDR1 is SNHLY, CDR2 FYNNEI.